This T cell receptor beta chain was documented in a study of PD-1 blockade in mismatch repair-deficient tumors. The CDR3 has 12 residues. CDR1 and CDR2 from the germline V gene are ENHRY and SYGVKD. Trimming took 6 bases from V and 4 from J, leaving 8 bases between them. Generated by immunoSEQ multiplex PCR, the TCRdb table keeps only in-frame clones and is missing some. The sample carries some 84,000 clones, about 85% recorded once. V gene TRBV10-3 combines with J gene TRBJ2-3; D remains ambiguous. Sequenced material: peripheral blood, taken 12 weeks after starting pembrolizumab. This receptor was taken from an adult with mismatch repair-deficient cancer. The DNA of the CDR3 is TGTGCCATCAGCGCCTATGCAGATACGCAGTATTTT. Protein: CAISAYADTQYF.